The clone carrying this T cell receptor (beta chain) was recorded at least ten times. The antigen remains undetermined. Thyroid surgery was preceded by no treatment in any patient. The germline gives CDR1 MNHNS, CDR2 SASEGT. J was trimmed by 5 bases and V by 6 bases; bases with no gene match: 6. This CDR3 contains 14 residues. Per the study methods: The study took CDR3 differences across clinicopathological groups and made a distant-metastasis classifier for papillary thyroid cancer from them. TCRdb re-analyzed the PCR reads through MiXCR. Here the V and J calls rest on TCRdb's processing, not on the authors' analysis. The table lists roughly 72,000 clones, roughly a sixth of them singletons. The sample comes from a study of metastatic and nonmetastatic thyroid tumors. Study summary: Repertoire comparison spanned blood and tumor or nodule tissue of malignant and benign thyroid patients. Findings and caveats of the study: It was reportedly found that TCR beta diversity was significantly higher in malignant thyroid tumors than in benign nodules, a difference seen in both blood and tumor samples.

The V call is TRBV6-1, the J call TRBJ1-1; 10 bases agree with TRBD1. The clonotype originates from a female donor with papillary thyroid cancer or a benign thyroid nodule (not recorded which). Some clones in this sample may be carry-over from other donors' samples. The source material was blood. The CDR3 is CASSQDRGDTEAFF. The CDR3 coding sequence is TGTGCCAGCAGCCAGGACAGGGGGGATACTGAAGCTTTCTTT.